This T cell receptor (beta chain) was identified during a study of OX40 agonist ivuxolimab in advanced cancers. Study context: Antecedent anti-PD-1, anti-PD-L1 or anti-CTLA-4 therapy was permissible, with under 50% having received some.

Sampling times: baseline, cycle 4 day 1, cycle 7 day 1. Produced via immunoSEQ multiplex PCR; TCRdb's table is partial and in-frame only. The sample holds fewer than 90,000 clones, roughly 92% seen once. This TCR came from an adult with an advanced solid tumor such as melanoma, head and neck, liver or kidney cancer. Source: CD4+ or CD8+ T cells sorted from blood, taken in a trial of the OX40 agonist ivuxolimab.

The CDR3 is CATSRGREAYSGNTIYF. CDR3 in DNA: TGTGCCACCAGCAGAGGTCGGGAGGCGTACTCTGGAAACACCATATATTTT. The chain carries TRBV15 and TRBJ1-3; D call uncertain. The CDR3 covers 17 residues. The V gene's germline CDR1 is LNHNV and CDR2 YYDKDF (reference sequence). The V end lost 1 base, the J end lost 0 bases, and 13 bases lay between the germline ends.